This TCR beta chain came from a study of beta chain features in type 1 diabetes. This clone was detected a few times. Germline-derived CDR1 and CDR2 are KGHSH and LQKENI. The J segment lost 6 bases and the V segment lost 4 bases, leaving 6 bases of the junction unmatched. The CDR3 has 15 residues. Of the isolated RNA, all was reverse transcribed, and so the sequenced material was expressed TCRB transcripts. Libraries were prepared by immunoSEQ multiplex PCR; TCRdb keeps only in-frame clonotypes and omits some of them. The data contain roughly 610,000 clones, roughly 15% of them singletons. The chain uses TRBV18 and TRBJ2-1, with 10 bases lining up with TRBD1. Sequencing was performed on naive CD4+ T cells from blood. The receptor was isolated from a young man in good health. CDR3 bases: TGTGCCAGCTCACACCGGGACAGGGGCGGCAATGAGCAGTTCTTC. Residues: CASSHRDRGGNEQFF.